This T cell receptor (beta chain) came from a study of blood T cell repertoires in COVID-19. In the original analysis: Reference gene primer amplification gave nucleated cell count estimates. Measured with immunoSEQ multiplex PCR; TCRdb has only the in-frame clones, and not every one. V and J calls and clone size are as listed in that table; D and trimming were resolved from the DNA. This sample yields more than 95,000 clones, of which roughly 72% are seen a single time; roughly 5.5% belongs to the top ten. The receptor was isolated from a man between 60 and 75 years old with acute or convalescent COVID-19. The specimen was peripheral blood.

The CDR3, as DNA: TGCGCCAGCAGCCAAGACTTCGCGGGGGTTATAGATACGCAGTATTTT. Translating gives CASSQDFAGVIDTQYF. The V and J genes are TRBV4-1 and TRBJ2-3, with TRBD2 matching 7 bases. Germline V gives CDR1 MGHRA, CDR2 YSYEKL. This CDR3 is built from 16 residues. J gave up 5 bases and V 0 bases, and 8 bases lay outside the gene matches.